This entry lists 18 T cell receptor beta chains sequenced from one sample in a study of blood T cell repertoires in COVID-19. Data came from immunoSEQ multiplex PCR; TCRdb stores just in-frame clones and leaves some out. This sample has about 200,000 clones, with 80% to 90% found just once. Source material: peripheral blood. These receptors all stem from a man aged 30 to 39 who had recovered from COVID-19.

This rearrangement joins TRBV7-8 to TRBJ2-5; a weak D match, TRBD2 (7 bases). The CDR3 runs 22 residues. Germline CDR1 is SGHVS and CDR2 is FQNEAQ. V lost 2 bases to trimming and J lost 4 bases, with 35 bases between them. CDR3 DNA sequence: TGTGCCAGCAGCTTAACTACCTCTCTCCCCACGGGGGGCCGACGGTGGCGAGAGACCCAGTACTTC. The encoded protein is CASSLTTSLPTGGRRWRETQYF.

The rearrangement uses TRBV11-1 and TRBJ1-1, with 7 bases matching TRBD1. In germline, CDR1 is SGHAT, CDR2 FQDESV (reference sequence). Unmatched junction bases numbered 3, after V lost 1 base and J lost 1 base. The CDR3 sequence is 15 residues long. The CDR3 nucleotides read TGTGCCAGCAGCTTAGTTCCAGGGGGGAACACTGAAGCTTTCTTT. Its translation: CASSLVPGGNTEAFF.

This chain joins TRBV6-5 and TRBJ2-2, with D tentatively TRBD2 (5 bases). The V end lost 10 bases, the J end lost 5 bases, and 8 bases lay between the germline ends. The CDR3 has 11 amino acids. The germline V gene has CDR1 MNHEY and CDR2 SVGAGI. This CDR3 reads CAIGVTGELFF. As DNA, the CDR3 is TGTGCCATCGGGGTGACCGGGGAGCTGTTTTTT.

The V call is TRBV5-1, the J call TRBJ1-2; unclear D gene. The CDR3 is 15 residues long. In germline, CDR1 is SGHRS, CDR2 YFSETQ. Trimming removed 5 bases at V and 5 bases at J, with 19 bases between. The CDR3 loop reads CASRLDASEGYGYTF. In DNA, the CDR3 is TGCGCCAGCAGGCTTGACGCTTCGGAGGGTTATGGCTACACCTTC.

This chain connects TRBV24-1 to TRBJ2-2; no firm D call. Germline CDR1 and CDR2: KGHDR and SFDVKD. CDR3 length: 13 amino acids. V was clipped by 8 bases and J by 0 bases, with 6 bases between them. CDR3 loop: CATKTTNTGELFF. The CDR3 DNA sequence: TGTGCCACCAAAACAACGAACACCGGGGAGCTGTTTTTT.

The sample holds a few counts of this clone. This chain connects TRBV19 to TRBJ2-1, with 9 bases aligning to TRBD2. The CDR3 runs 13 residues. From germline, CDR1 is LNHDA and CDR2 SQIVND (reference sequence). V shed 8 bases, J shed 4 bases, and the junction held 3 bases outside the gene matches. The CDR3 is CASASGAYNEQFF. The CDR3 DNA reads TGTGCCAGTGCTAGCGGGGCGTACAATGAGCAGTTCTTC.

The chain employs TRBV29-1 and TRBJ2-2; 7 nucleotides align to TRBD1. J was trimmed by 7 bases and V by 6 bases; bases with no gene match: 11. Germline CDR1 reads SQVTM; CDR2 reads ANQGSEA. The CDR3 has 14 amino acids. CDR3 nucleotide sequence: TGCAGCGTCGCTTTCGCTAGACAGGGCGGGGAGCTGTTTTTT. Amino acid sequence: CSVAFARQGGELFF.

This chain links TRBV27 with TRBJ2-5; D might be TRBD2 (5 bases). The length of the CDR3 is 13 residues. Germline V lookup: CDR1 MNHEY, CDR2 SMNVEV (reference sequence). With 3 bases removed from V and 5 bases from J, the gap between germline ends came to 10 bases. CDR3 amino acids: CASSFRSGETQYF. Written as DNA, the CDR3 is TGTGCCAGCAGTTTCCGCTCGGGGGAGACCCAGTACTTC.

The V and J genes are TRBV28 and TRBJ1-3; TRBD1 aligns across 7 bases. This CDR3 has 13 amino acids. CDR1 is MDHEN and CDR2 is SYDVKM in the germline V gene. Trimming removed 6 bases from V and 7 bases from J; junction bases left unmatched: 6. The CDR3 reads CASSLLQGNTIYF. CDR3 bases: TGTGCCAGCAGCCTTCTACAGGGGAACACCATATATTTT.

The V gene is TRBV9, the J gene TRBJ1-4, with D maybe TRBD1 (5 bases). The length of the CDR3 is 15 residues. Germline V gene lookup returns CDR1 SGDLS and CDR2 YYNGEE. V shed 5 bases and J shed 0 bases, with 11 bases lying between them. CDR3 sequence reads: CASRKGRTTNEKLFF. The CDR3 DNA reads as TGTGCCAGCAGGAAGGGGCGGACAACTAATGAAAAACTGTTTTTT.

V usage is TRBV5-1 and J usage is TRBJ1-1, with D unresolved. Trimming removed 0 bases at V and 0 bases at J, with 9 bases between. Germline V gene sequence: CDR1 SGHRS, CDR2 YFSETQ. This CDR3 is built from 15 residues. CDR3 DNA: TGCGCCAGCAGCTTGGGAGGATCGCTGAACACTGAAGCTTTCTTT. Its protein product is CASSLGGSLNTEAFF.

This clone is a singleton in its sample. This chain joins TRBV6-5 and TRBJ2-7, with a weak D call TRBD2 (5 bases). V lost 6 bases to trimming and J lost 4 bases, with 13 bases between them. Germline V gives CDR1 MNHEY, CDR2 SVGAGI. CDR3 length: 13 amino acids. CDR3 sequence (DNA): TGTGCCAGCAGCCGTCGCACGGGGTACGAGCAGTACTTC. Protein sequence: CASSRRTGYEQYF.

V gene TRBV6-5 combines with J gene TRBJ2-7; 10 nucleotides align to TRBD1. The V gene end was trimmed by 6 bases and the J gene end by 6 bases; junction bases not matched to a gene: 8. The CDR3 has 14 amino acids. From germline, CDR1 is MNHEY and CDR2 SVGAGI. Here the CDR3 DNA reads TGTGCCAGCAGAATGGGACAGGGGAGGGTCGAGCAGTACTTC. Encoded protein: CASRMGQGRVEQYF.

This chain connects TRBV19 to TRBJ1-5; D is uncertain. Germline V gene data show CDR1 as LNHDA and CDR2 as SQIVND (reference sequence). V was shortened by 0 bases and J by 4 bases, with 7 bases between the two germline ends. This CDR3 has 14 amino acids. The CDR3 nucleotides read TGTGCCAGTAGTATAGATCACACAAATCAGCCCCAGCATTTT. As protein: CASSIDHTNQPQHF.

This chain joins TRBV5-6 and TRBJ2-2; the D gene is possibly TRBD2 (6 bases). Germline V CDR1 and CDR2: SGHDT, YYEEEE. V lost 3 bases and J 3 bases, leaving 12 bases between the germline ends. This CDR3 spans 15 amino acids. The CDR3 reads CASSWRLDHTGELFF. The CDR3, as DNA: TGTGCCAGCAGCTGGAGACTAGATCACACCGGGGAGCTGTTTTTT.

The rearrangement links TRBV12-5 to TRBJ2-7; unclear D gene. Trimming took off 0 bases at V and 5 bases at J, with 14 bases between the two ends. This CDR3 has 15 amino acids. Per germline, CDR1 LGHNT and CDR2 FRNRAP. The CDR3 is CASGLVLSRNHEQYF. The DNA for the CDR3 is TGTGCTAGTGGTTTGGTACTGAGTAGAAACCACGAGCAGTACTTC.

The rearrangement joins TRBV4-1 to TRBJ1-2; TRBD1 matches 7 bases. Germline-derived CDR1 and CDR2 are MGHRA and YSYEKL. With 4 bases clipped from V and 4 bases from J, the junction kept 12 bases outside the gene matches. This CDR3 comprises 16 residues. The CDR3 region has the DNA TGCGCCAGCAGCCCACAGCTAACAGGGGATCCCTATGGCTACACCTTC. It codes for CASSPQLTGDPYGYTF.

Regarding this clone: This sample also contains other DNA sequences that code for the same CDR3. The gene calls are TRBV5-1 and TRBJ2-7; 8 bases align to TRBD1. The length of the CDR3 is 14 residues. The V gene end was trimmed by 2 bases and the J gene end by 2 bases; junction bases not matched to a gene: 3. Germline CDR1 and CDR2: SGHRS and YFSETQ. CDR3 DNA: TGCGCCAGCAGCTTCGGGACAGGAACCTACGAGCAGTACTTC. It is translated as CASSFGTGTYEQYF.